The TCR beta chain described here comes from a study of naive and memory T cell subsets. General observations from the study: A few larger clonotypes appeared in naive repertoires, especially CD8, possibly memory cells re-expressing CD45RA.

This clonotype occurred a few times. As yet, its antigen is unknown. Both TRBC1 and TRBC2 were covered by a beta constant-region primer of two equimolar oligonucleotides. The ligated cDNA underwent four PCR rounds using SP2 and nested alpha and beta constant-region primers. TCRdb redid the calling of the UMI-ligation and nested PCR reads with MiXCR, one entry per CDR3 protein. The sample carries approximately 150,000 distinct CDR3 sequences, roughly 22% recorded once. The clonotype comes from a human donor in good health. Sequencing was performed on naive CD4+ T cells from blood.

The DNA of the CDR3 is TGTGCCAGCAGCTTGGTATTGGGGACCCCTGGGGCCAACGTCCTGACTTTC. Its translation: CASSLVLGTPGANVLTF. The chain is built from TRBV5-5 and TRBJ2-6; D could derive from TRBD1 or TRBD2 (5 bases each). This CDR3 contains 17 residues. Deletions cut 0 bases from V and 2 bases from J, with 12 bases between. The germline V gene encodes CDR1 SGHKS and CDR2 YYEKEE (reference sequence). Complete variable domain (other parts from reference TRBV5-5 and TRBJ2-6): DAGVTQSPTHLIKTRGQQVTLRCSPISGHKSVSWYQQVLGQGPQFIFQYYEKEERGRGNFPDRFSARQFPNYSSELNVNALLLGDSALYLCASSLVLGTPGANVLTFGAGSRLTVL.